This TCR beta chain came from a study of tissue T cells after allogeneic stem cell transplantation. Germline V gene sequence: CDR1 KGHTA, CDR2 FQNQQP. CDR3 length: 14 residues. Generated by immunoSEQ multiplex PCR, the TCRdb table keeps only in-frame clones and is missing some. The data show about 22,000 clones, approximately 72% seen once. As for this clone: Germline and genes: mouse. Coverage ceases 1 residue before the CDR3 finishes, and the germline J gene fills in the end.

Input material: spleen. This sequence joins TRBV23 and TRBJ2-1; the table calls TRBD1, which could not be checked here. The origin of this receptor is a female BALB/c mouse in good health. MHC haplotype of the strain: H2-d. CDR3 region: CSSSLQGDYAEQFF. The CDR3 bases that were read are TGCTCCAGCAGTCTACAGGGAGACTATGCTGAGCAGTTC. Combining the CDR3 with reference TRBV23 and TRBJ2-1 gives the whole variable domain DAAVTQKPRYLIKMKGQEAEMKCIPEKGHTAVFWYQQKQSKELKFLIYFQNQQPLDQIDMVKERFSAVCPSSSLCSLGIRTCEAEDSALYLCSSSLQGDYAEQFFGPGTRLTVL.